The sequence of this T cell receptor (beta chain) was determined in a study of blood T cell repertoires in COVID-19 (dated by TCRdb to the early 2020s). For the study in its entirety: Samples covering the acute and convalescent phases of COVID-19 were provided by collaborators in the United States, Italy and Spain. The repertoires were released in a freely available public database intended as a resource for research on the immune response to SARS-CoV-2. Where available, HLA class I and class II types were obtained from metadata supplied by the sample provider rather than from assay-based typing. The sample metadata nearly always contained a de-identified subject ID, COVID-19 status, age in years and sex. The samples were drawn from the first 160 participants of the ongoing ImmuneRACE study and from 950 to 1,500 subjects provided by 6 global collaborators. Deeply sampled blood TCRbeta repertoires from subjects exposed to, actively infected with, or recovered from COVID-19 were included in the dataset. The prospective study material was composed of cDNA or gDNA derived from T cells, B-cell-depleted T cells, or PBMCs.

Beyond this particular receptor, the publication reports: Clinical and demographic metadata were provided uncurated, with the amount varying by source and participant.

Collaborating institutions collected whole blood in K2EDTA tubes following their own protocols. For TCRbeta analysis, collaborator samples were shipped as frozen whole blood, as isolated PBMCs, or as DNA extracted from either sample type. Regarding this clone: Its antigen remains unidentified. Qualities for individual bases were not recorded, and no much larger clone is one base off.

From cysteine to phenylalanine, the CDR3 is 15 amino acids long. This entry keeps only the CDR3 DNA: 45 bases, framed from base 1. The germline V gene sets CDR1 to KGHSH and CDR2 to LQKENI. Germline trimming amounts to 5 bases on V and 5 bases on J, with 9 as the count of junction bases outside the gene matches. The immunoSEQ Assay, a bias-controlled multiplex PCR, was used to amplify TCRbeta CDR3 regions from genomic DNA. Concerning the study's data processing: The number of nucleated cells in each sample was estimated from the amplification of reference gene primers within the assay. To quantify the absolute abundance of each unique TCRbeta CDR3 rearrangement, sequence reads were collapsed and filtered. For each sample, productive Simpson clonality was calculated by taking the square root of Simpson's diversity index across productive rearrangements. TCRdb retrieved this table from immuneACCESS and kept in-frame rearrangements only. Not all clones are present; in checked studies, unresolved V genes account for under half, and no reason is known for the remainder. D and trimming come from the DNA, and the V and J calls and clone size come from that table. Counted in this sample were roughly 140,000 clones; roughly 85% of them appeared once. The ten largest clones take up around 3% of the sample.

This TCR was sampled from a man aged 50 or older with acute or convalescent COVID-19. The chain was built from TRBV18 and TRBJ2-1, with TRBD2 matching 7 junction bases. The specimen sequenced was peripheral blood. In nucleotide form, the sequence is TGTGCCAGCTCAGAACGAGCTAGCGGTAACAATGAGCAGTTCTTC. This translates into CASSERASGNNEQFF.